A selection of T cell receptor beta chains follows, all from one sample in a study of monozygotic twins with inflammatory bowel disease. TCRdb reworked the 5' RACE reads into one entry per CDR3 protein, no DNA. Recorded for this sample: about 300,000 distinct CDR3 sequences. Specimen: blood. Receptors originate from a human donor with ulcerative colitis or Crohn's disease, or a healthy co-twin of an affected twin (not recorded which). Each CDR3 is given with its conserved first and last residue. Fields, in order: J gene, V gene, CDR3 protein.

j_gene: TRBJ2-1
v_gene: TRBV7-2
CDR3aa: CASSLAGRSGSSYNEQFF

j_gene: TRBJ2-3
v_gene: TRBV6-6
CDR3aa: CASGWGTGDTQYF

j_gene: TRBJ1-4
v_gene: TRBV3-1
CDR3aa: CASSQDPGTRTEKLFF

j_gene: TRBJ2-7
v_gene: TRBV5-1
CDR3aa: CASKRQGSYEQYF

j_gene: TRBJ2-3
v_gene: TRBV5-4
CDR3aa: CASSSQGRGRNTQYF

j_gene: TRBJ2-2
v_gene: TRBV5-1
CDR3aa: CASSLALAGTGELFF

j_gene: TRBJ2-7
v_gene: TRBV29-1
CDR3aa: CSVPGSQSYEQYF

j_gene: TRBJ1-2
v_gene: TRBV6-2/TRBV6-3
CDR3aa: CASRTDRAYLGYTF

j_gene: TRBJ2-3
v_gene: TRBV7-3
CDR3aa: CASSETGGDTQYF

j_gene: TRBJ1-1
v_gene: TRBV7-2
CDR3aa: CASSLVARGARNTEAFF